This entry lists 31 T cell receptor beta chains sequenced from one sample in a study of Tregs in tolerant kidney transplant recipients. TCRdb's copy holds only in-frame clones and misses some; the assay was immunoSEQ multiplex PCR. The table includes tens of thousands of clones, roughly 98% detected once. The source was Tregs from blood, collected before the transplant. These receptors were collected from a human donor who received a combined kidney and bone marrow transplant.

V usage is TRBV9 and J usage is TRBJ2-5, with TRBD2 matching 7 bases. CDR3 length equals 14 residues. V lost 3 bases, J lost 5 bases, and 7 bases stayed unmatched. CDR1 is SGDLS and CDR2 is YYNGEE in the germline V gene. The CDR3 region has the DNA TGTGCCAGCAGCGGAGGATCCGGGGGGGAGACCCAGTACTTC. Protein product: CASSGGSGGETQYF.

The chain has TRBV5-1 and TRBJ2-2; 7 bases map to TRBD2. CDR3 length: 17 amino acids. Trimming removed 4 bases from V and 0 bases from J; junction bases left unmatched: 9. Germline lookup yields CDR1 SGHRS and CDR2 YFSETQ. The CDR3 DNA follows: TGCGCCAGCAGCATCAGACTAGCTCGGTCGAACACCGGGGAGCTGTTTTTT. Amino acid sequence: CASSIRLARSNTGELFF.

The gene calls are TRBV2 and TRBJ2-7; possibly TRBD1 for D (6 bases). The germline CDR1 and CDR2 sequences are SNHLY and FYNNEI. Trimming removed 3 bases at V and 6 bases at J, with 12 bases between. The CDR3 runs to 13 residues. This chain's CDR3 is CASSEFRGSEQYF. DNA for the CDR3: TGTGCCAGCAGTGAGTTCAGGGGAAGCGAGCAGTACTTC. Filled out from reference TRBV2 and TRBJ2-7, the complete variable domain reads EPEVTQTPSHQVTQMGQEVILRCVPISNHLYFYWYRQILGQKVEFLVSFYNNEISEKSEIFDDQFSVERPDGSNFTLKIRSTKLEDSAMYFCASSEFRGSEQYFGPGTRLTVT.

The CDR3 spells CASSLGLYGKGAKNIQYF. The CDR3 DNA reads TGCGCCAGCAGCTTGGGATTGTACGGGAAAGGGGCCAAAAACATTCAGTACTTC. The chain uses TRBV5-1 and TRBJ2-4; a weak D match, TRBD2 (5 bases). This CDR3 has 18 residues. Trimming took off 0 bases at V and 1 base at J, with 17 bases between the two ends. Per germline, CDR1 SGHRS and CDR2 YFSETQ.

Here the CDR3 reads CASSKGLPFHYEQYF. CDR3 coding DNA: TGTGCCAGCAGCAAGGGACTACCTTTTCATTACGAGCAGTACTTC. This sequence joins TRBV13 and TRBJ2-7; TRBD2 matches 7 bases. This CDR3 is built from 15 residues. Germline V gene data show CDR1 as PRHDT and CDR2 as FYEKMQ (reference sequence). The V segment lost 5 bases and the J segment 4 bases; nucleotides outside the gene matches: 11.

CDR3 coding DNA: TGTGCCAGCAGCGTACTAGCTGATGCCTACGAGCAGTACTTC. It translates to CASSVLADAYEQYF. V usage is TRBV7-6 and J usage is TRBJ2-7, with D possibly matching TRBD2 (6 bases). The V end was cut by 5 bases, the J end by 2 bases, with 13 bases between. Germline V gene lookup returns CDR1 SGHVS and CDR2 FNYEAQ. The CDR3 is made up of 14 amino acids.

In nucleotides, the CDR3 is TGTGCCAGTAAAAGGCCAGGGGGACGATATGGCTACACCTTC. Amino acid sequence: CASKRPGGRYGYTF. The genes are TRBV19 and TRBJ1-2, with 7 bases fitting TRBD1. Trimming at V came to 7 bases and at J to 5 bases, leaving 10 bases not matched to a gene. The germline V gene has CDR1 LNHDA and CDR2 SQIVND (reference sequence). The CDR3 is 14 amino acids.

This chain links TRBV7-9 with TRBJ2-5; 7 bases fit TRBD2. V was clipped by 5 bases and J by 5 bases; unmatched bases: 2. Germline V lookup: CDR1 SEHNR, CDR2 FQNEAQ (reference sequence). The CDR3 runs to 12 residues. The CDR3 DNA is TGTGCCAGCAGCCGGCGGGAGGAGACCCAGTACTTC. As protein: CASSRREETQYF.

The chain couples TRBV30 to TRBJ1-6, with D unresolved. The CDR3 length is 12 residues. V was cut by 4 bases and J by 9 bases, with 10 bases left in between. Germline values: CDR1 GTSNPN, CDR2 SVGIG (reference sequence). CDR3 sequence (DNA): TGTGCCTGGATGGGAGTGGTTTCACCCCTCCACTTT. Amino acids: CAWMGVVSPLHF.

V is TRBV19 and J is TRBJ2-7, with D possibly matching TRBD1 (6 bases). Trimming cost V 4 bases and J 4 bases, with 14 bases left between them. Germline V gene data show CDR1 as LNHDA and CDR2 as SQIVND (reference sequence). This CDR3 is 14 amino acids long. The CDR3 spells CASSKQGQEYEQYF. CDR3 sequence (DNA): TGTGCCAGTAGTAAACAGGGACAAGAGTACGAGCAGTACTTC.

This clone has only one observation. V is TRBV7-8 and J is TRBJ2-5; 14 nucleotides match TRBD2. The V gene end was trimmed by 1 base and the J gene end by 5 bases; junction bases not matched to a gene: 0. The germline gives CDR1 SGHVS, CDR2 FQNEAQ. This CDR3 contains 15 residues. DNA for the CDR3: TGTGCCAGCAGCTTAGGACTAGCGGGGGGGGAGACCCAGTACTTC. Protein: CASSLGLAGGETQYF.

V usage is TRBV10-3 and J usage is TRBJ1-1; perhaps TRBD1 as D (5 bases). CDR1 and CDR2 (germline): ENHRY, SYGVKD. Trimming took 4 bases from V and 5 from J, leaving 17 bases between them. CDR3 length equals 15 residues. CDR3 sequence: CAISVSGIGGTEAFF. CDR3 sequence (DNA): TGTGCCATCAGTGTGTCGGGGATTGGGGGGACTGAAGCTTTCTTT.

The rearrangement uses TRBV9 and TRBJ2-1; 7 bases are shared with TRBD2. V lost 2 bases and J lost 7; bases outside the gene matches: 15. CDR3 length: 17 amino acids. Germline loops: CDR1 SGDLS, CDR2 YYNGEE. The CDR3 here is CASSVRTGLWGVNEQFF. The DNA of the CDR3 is TGTGCCAGCAGCGTCCGGACGGGACTATGGGGTGTGAATGAGCAGTTCTTC.

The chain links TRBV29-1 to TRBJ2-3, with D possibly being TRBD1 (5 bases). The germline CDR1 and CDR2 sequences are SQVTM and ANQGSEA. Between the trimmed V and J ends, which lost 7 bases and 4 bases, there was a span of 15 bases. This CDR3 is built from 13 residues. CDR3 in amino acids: CSALVQGADTQYF. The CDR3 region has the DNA TGCAGCGCCCTCGTCCAGGGCGCAGATACGCAGTATTTT.

Here the CDR3 reads CASSFDTTYEQYF. The CDR3 DNA sequence: TGCGCCAGCAGCTTCGACACCACCTACGAGCAGTACTTC. The V and J genes are TRBV5-1 and TRBJ2-7; D gene uncertain. The CDR3 covers 13 residues. The germline V and J ends were trimmed by 2 bases and 2 bases, with 8 bases remaining between them. In germline, CDR1 is SGHRS, CDR2 YFSETQ.

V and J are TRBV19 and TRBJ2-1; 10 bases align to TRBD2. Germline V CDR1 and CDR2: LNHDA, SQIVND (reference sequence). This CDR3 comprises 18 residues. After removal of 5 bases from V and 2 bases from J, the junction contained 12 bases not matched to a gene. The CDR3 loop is CASSPNPPTSGTYNEQFF. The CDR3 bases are TGTGCCAGTAGTCCAAACCCTCCCACTAGCGGGACCTACAATGAGCAGTTCTTC.

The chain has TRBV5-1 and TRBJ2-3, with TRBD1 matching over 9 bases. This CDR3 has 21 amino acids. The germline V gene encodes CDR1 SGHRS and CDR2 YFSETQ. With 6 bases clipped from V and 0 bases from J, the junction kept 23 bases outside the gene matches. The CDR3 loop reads CASTSRRIGTGRTSSTDTQYF. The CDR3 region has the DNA TGCGCCAGCACCTCACGCAGGATCGGGACAGGGAGGACCTCTAGCACAGATACGCAGTATTTT.

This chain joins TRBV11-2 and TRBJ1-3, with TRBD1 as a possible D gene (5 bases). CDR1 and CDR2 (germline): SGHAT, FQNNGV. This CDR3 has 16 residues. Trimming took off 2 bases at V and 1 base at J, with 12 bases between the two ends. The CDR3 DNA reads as TGTGCCAGCAGCTTACAGGGTACAGGATCTGGAAACACCATATATTTT. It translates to CASSLQGTGSGNTIYF.

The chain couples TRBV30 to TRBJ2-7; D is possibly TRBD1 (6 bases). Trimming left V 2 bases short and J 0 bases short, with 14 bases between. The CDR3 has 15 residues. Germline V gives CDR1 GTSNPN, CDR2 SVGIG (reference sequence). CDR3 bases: TGTGCCTGGAGTTCTGGCCAGGGGAGCTCCTACGAGCAGTACTTC. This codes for CAWSSGQGSSYEQYF.

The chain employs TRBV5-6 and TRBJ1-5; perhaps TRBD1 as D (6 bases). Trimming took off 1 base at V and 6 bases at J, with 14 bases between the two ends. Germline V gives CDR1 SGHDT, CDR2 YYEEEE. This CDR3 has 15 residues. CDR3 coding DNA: TGTGCCAGCAGCTTGTTGGGTCAGGGGCGTCAGCCCCAGCATTTT. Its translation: CASSLLGQGRQPQHF.

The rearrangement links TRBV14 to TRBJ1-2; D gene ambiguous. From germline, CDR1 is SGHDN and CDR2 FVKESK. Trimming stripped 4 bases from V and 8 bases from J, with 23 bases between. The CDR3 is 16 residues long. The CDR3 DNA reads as TGTGCCAGCAGCCTCGCGAGGGTACGCCACGCTGGAGGCTACACCTTC. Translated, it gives CASSLARVRHAGGYTF.

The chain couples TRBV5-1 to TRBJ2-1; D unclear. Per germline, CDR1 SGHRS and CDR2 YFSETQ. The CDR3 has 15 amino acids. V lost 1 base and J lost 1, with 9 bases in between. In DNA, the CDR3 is TGCGCCAGCAGCTTGCCCGAGTATTCCTACAATGAGCAGTTCTTC. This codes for CASSLPEYSYNEQFF.

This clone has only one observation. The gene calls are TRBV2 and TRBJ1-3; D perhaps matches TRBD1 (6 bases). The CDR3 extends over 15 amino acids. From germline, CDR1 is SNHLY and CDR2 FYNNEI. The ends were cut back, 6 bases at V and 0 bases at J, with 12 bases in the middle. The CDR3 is CASSADRISGNTIYF. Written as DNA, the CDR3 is TGTGCCAGCAGCGCCGACAGGATCTCTGGAAACACCATATATTTT.

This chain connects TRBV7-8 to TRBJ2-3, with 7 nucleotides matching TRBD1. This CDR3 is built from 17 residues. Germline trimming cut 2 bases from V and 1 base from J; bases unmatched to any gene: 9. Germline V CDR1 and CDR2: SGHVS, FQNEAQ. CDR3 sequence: CASSLRQGSLGTDTQYF. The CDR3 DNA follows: TGTGCCAGCAGCTTACGACAGGGTAGTTTGGGCACAGATACGCAGTATTTT. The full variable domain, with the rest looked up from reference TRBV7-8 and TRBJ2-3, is GAGVSQSPRYKVAKRGQDVALRCDPISGHVSLFWYQQALGQGPEFLTYFQNEAQLDKSGLPSDRFFAERPEGSVSTLKIQRTQQEDSAVYLCASSLRQGSLGTDTQYFGPGTRLTVL.

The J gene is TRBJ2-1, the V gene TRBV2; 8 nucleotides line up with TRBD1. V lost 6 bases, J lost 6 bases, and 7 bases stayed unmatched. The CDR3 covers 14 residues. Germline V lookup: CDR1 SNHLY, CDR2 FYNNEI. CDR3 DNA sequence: TGTGCCAGCAGCAAGGACAGGGAACCCAATGAGCAGTTCTTC. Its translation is CASSKDREPNEQFF.

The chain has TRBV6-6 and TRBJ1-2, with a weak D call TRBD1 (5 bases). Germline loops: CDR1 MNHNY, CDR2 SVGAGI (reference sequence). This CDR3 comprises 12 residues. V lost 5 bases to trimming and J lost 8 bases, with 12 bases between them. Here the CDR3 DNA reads TGTGCCAGCAGTCTACCAGGGTCGGGCTACACCTTC. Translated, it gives CASSLPGSGYTF.

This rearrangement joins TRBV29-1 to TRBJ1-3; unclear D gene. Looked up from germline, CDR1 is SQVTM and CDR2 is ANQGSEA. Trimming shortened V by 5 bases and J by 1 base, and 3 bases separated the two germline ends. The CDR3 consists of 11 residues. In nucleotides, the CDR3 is TGCAGCGTTACTTCTGGAAACACCATATATTTT. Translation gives CSVTSGNTIYF.

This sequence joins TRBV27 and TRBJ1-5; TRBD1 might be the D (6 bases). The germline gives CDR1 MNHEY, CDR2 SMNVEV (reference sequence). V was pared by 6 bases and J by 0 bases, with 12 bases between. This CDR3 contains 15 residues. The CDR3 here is CASRFDRYSNQPQHF. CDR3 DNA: TGTGCCAGCAGATTTGACAGGTATAGCAATCAGCCCCAGCATTTT.

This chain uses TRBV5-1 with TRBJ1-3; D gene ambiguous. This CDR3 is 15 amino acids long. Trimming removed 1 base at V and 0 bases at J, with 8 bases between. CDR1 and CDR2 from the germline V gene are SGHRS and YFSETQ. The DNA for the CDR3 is TGCGCCAGCAGCTTGATAGGGAGCTCTGGAAACACCATATATTTT. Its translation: CASSLIGSSGNTIYF.

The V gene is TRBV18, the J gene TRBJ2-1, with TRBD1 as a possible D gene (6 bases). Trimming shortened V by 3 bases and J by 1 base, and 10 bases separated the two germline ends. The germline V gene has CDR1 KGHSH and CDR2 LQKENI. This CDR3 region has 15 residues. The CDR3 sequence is CASSPDSWSYNEQFF. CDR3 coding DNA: TGTGCCAGCTCACCGGACAGCTGGTCCTACAATGAGCAGTTCTTC.

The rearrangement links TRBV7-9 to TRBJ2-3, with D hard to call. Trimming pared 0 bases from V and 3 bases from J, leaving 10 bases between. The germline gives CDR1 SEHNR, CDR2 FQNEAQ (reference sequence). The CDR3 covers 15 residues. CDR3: CASSLAGVRTDTQYF. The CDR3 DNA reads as TGTGCCAGCAGCTTAGCAGGAGTTAGGACAGATACGCAGTATTTT.